The 27 T cell receptor beta chains given below trace back to one sample, sequenced in a study of blood T cell repertoires in COVID-19. The data were produced by immunoSEQ multiplex PCR, yet TCRdb's version contains in-frame clones alone and is incomplete. This table has tens of thousands of clones, 89% appearing once. Sequenced material: peripheral blood. The receptors were sampled from a woman older than 75 with active COVID-19.

This clone was detected once. This chain links TRBV9 with TRBJ2-7; 7 bases match TRBD2. The CDR3 sequence is 14 residues long. Germline CDR1 SGDLS, CDR2 YYNGEE. V was pared by 10 bases and J by 4 bases, with 14 bases of the junction left unmatched. The CDR3 DNA reads TGTGCCCCTCGGGGGGACGGGAGAACGTACGAGCAGTACTTC. It specifies CAPRGDGRTYEQYF.

The chain links TRBV27 to TRBJ2-7, with TRBD2 identical over 7 bases. Germline lookup yields CDR1 MNHEY and CDR2 SMNVEV (reference sequence). The ends lost 6 bases at V and 6 bases at J; junction bases unmatched: 11. The CDR3 has 14 residues. The CDR3, as DNA: TGTGCCAGCAGGTCGGGGCTAGCGGCATTCGAGCAGTACTTC. Its translation is CASRSGLAAFEQYF.

This clone has a single count. V usage is TRBV5-1 and J usage is TRBJ2-3, with TRBD2 matching 11 bases. The CDR3 is 15 residues long. Per the germline V gene, CDR1 is SGHRS and CDR2 is YFSETQ. V was clipped by 0 bases and J by 6 bases; unmatched bases: 3. This CDR3 reads CASSLGLAGLDTQYF. CDR3 nucleotide sequence: TGCGCCAGCAGCTTGGGACTAGCGGGATTGGATACGCAGTATTTT.

The rearrangement joins TRBV30 to TRBJ2-5; D perhaps matches TRBD1 (5 bases). Germline V gives CDR1 GTSNPN, CDR2 SVGIG (reference sequence). The CDR3 spans 12 residues. V lost 0 bases to trimming and J lost 7 bases, with 9 bases between them. The CDR3 sequence: CAWSVSDRTQYF. The CDR3 DNA sequence: TGTGCCTGGAGTGTTTCAGACAGGACCCAGTACTTC.

This clone was found many times. The rearrangement joins TRBV15 to TRBJ1-5, with a weak D call TRBD1 (6 bases). Germline values: CDR1 LNHNV, CDR2 YYDKDF (reference sequence). The CDR3 consists of 15 residues. V lost 1 base to trimming and J lost 0 bases, with 7 bases between them. CDR3 residues: CATSRGTVSNQPQHF. The CDR3, as DNA: TGTGCCACCAGCAGAGGGACAGTTAGCAATCAGCCCCAGCATTTT.

The gene calls are TRBV28 and TRBJ1-1, with 7 bases fitting TRBD1. The junction had 5 bases not matched to a gene; V was cut back by 7 bases and J by 3 bases. CDR1 is MDHEN, CDR2 SYDVKM, per germline. The CDR3 is made up of 13 amino acids. CDR3 sequence (DNA): TGTGCCAGCATCGTAGGGACAGACACTGAAGCTTTCTTT. Amino acid sequence: CASIVGTDTEAFF.

The chain joins TRBV28 to TRBJ1-1, with 9 bases that match TRBD1. This CDR3 has 13 residues. With V trimmed by 5 bases and J by 7 bases, 5 bases remained unmatched. Per the germline V gene, CDR1 is MDHEN and CDR2 is SYDVKM. DNA for the CDR3: TGTGCCAGCAGTGCCAACAGGGGGCGTGAAGCTTTCTTT. As protein: CASSANRGREAFF. The whole variable domain, remainder taken from reference TRBV28 and TRBJ1-1, is DVKVTQSSRYLVKRTGEKVFLECVQDMDHENMFWYRQDPGLGLRLIYFSYDVKMKEKGDIPEGYSVSREKKERFSLILESASTNQTSMYLCASSANRGREAFFGQGTRLTVV.

This chain joins TRBV9 and TRBJ2-2, with 7 bases matching TRBD2. The V and J ends lost 2 bases and 2 bases, in that order; junction bases with no gene match: 6. Germline V lookup: CDR1 SGDLS, CDR2 YYNGEE. There are 16 residues in the CDR3. CDR3 loop: CASSVGLADNTGELFF. The CDR3 bases are TGTGCCAGCAGCGTGGGGCTAGCGGATAACACCGGGGAGCTGTTTTTT.

The sample holds one count of this clone. J is TRBJ2-1 and V is TRBV12-5; D is undetermined. CDR1 and CDR2 from the germline V gene are LGHNT and FRNRAP. The CDR3 loop spans 14 amino acids. Trimming pared 1 base from V and 2 bases from J, leaving 6 bases between. CDR3 amino acids: CASGLGGAYNEQFF. CDR3 coding DNA: TGTGCTAGTGGTTTGGGAGGAGCCTACAATGAGCAGTTCTTC. Supplemented by reference TRBV12-5 and TRBJ2-1, the full variable domain reads DARVTQTPRHKVTEMGQEVTMRCQPILGHNTVFWYRQTMMQGLELLAYFRNRAPLDDSGMPKDRFSAEMPDATLATLKIQPSEPRDSAVYFCASGLGGAYNEQFFGPGTRLTVL.

The chain has TRBV5-8 and TRBJ2-7; D possibly corresponds to TRBD1 (6 bases). Germline loops: CDR1 SGHTS, CDR2 YDEGEE. The CDR3 has 14 amino acids. V shed 4 bases and J shed 0 bases, with 11 bases lying between them. The CDR3 nucleotides read TGTGCCAGCAGCCTAACAGGGAGCTCCTACGAGCAGTACTTC. As protein: CASSLTGSSYEQYF.

This rearrangement joins TRBV7-9 to TRBJ1-1; possible D gene TRBD1, 5 bases. The germline V gene encodes CDR1 SEHNR and CDR2 FQNEAQ (reference sequence). The CDR3 has 13 residues. Trimming took off 4 bases at V and 3 bases at J, with 9 bases between the two ends. The DNA for the CDR3 is TGTGCCAGCAGCTGGGGGAGGGACACTGAAGCTTTCTTT. This encodes CASSWGRDTEAFF.

The V gene is TRBV4-2, the J gene TRBJ1-1, with D possibly matching TRBD1 (6 bases). CDR3 size: 16 residues. Germline assignment: CDR1 LGHNA and CDR2 YNFKEQ. Trimming stripped 0 bases from V and 4 bases from J, with 15 bases between. CDR3 in DNA: TGTGCCAGCAGCCAAGATCACCCGGGAGGGGGCACTGAAGCTTTCTTT. Its translation: CASSQDHPGGGTEAFF.

The chain uses TRBV7-2 and TRBJ2-1; D is unclear. Trimming shortened V by 2 bases and J by 8 bases, and 10 bases separated the two germline ends. The CDR3 totals 13 residues. CDR1 is SGHTA and CDR2 is FQGNSA in the germline V gene. The CDR3 region is CASSLNGRHEQFF. For the CDR3, the DNA is TGTGCCAGCAGCTTAAACGGCAGGCATGAGCAGTTCTTC.

This clone appeared a single time. The chain has TRBV3-1 (or the pseudogene TRBV3-2) and TRBJ2-5, with D perhaps matching TRBD1 (5 bases). The CDR3 is 13 residues long. CDR1 and CDR2 (germline): LGHDT, YNNKEL (reference sequence). The V and J ends lost 4 bases and 7 bases respectively, with 13 bases between them. This chain's CDR3 is CASSRVREGTQYF. The CDR3 DNA sequence: TGTGCCAGCAGCCGGGTCAGGGAAGGGACCCAGTACTTC.

This clone has a single count. V and J are TRBV10-3 and TRBJ2-1; 8 nucleotides line up with TRBD2. The V segment lost 5 bases and the J segment 9 bases; nucleotides outside the gene matches: 12. Germline V gene data show CDR1 as ENHRY and CDR2 as SYGVKD. This CDR3 spans 15 amino acids. The CDR3 coding sequence is TGTGCCATCAGTCGGGGGGGGACTAGTAATCCTGAGCAGTTCTTC. It is translated as CAISRGGTSNPEQFF.

In its sample, this clone was seen a few times. The chain uses TRBV7-2 and TRBJ1-2, with 7 bases matching TRBD1. Per germline, CDR1 SGHTA and CDR2 FQGNSA. CDR3 length: 14 residues. V gave up 4 bases and J gave up 8 bases; unmatched junction bases: 10. CDR3 DNA: TGTGCCAGCAGCTCCACAGGGGTTCTATGGGGCTACACCTTC. Translating gives CASSSTGVLWGYTF.

This chain links TRBV7-6 with TRBJ2-7, with 13 bases lining up with TRBD2. Germline trimming cut 3 bases from V and 6 bases from J; bases unmatched to any gene: 8. Per the germline V gene, CDR1 is SGHVS and CDR2 is FNYEAQ. The CDR3 covers 16 residues. CDR3: CASSFPGLAGVGEQYF. In nucleotides, the CDR3 is TGTGCCAGCAGCTTTCCTGGACTAGCGGGAGTCGGCGAGCAGTACTTC.

This chain connects TRBV27 to TRBJ2-1, with D tentatively TRBD1 (5 bases). V was clipped by 6 bases and J by 4 bases, with 10 bases between them. The CDR3 length is 13 residues. Germline V CDR1 and CDR2: MNHEY, SMNVEV (reference sequence). CDR3 nucleotide sequence: TGTGCCAGCAGGGACAAGGGATACAATGAGCAGTTCTTC. Its translation is CASRDKGYNEQFF.

The chain recombines TRBV5-4 with TRBJ2-1; TRBD2 aligns across 9 bases. The CDR3 length is 17 residues. The germline V gene has CDR1 SGHNT and CDR2 YYREEE (reference sequence). J lost 6 bases, V lost 0 bases, and 10 bases had no gene match. The DNA for the CDR3 is TGTGCCAGCAGCTTGGAGGCGGGAGGGTCGAAAGTCAATGAGCAGTTCTTC. The encoded protein is CASSLEAGGSKVNEQFF.

V and J are TRBV7-2 and TRBJ1-6; the D is unclear. V was pared by 5 bases and J by 10 bases, with 15 bases between. Germline V gene data show CDR1 as SGHTA and CDR2 as FQGNSA. This CDR3 has 14 residues. CDR3 bases: TGTGCCAGCAGCACCCCAAGGGCGGGATCACCCCTCCACTTT. This sequence encodes CASSTPRAGSPLHF.

The J gene is TRBJ2-3, the V gene TRBV5-6, with a tentative D call TRBD2 (5 bases). V lost 4 bases and J 0 bases, leaving 12 bases between the germline ends. The CDR3 is 15 residues long. Germline V lookup: CDR1 SGHDT, CDR2 YYEEEE. The CDR3 region has the DNA TGTGCCAGCAGCCCGGGGTGGGGAAGCACAGATACGCAGTATTTT. Translated: CASSPGWGSTDTQYF.

The J gene is TRBJ1-4, the V gene TRBV5-1, with 7 bases that match TRBD1. The CDR3 extends over 15 amino acids. CDR1 SGHRS and CDR2 YFSETQ come from the germline V gene. Germline trimming cut 3 bases from V and 3 bases from J; bases unmatched to any gene: 5. The CDR3 DNA sequence: TGCGCCAGCAGCTCCCAGGGGGTTGCTAATGAAAAACTGTTTTTT. Its translation: CASSSQGVANEKLFF.

The genes are TRBV18 and TRBJ2-3, with TRBD2 identical over 8 bases. Germline V gives CDR1 KGHSH, CDR2 LQKENI. This CDR3 spans 15 amino acids. J was trimmed by 5 bases and V by 3 bases; bases with no gene match: 7. The CDR3 loop is CASSPSSGIEDTQYF. CDR3 nucleotides: TGTGCCAGCTCACCGAGTAGCGGGATAGAAGATACGCAGTATTTT. The full variable domain, its missing parts supplied by reference TRBV18 and TRBJ2-3, is NAGVMQNPRHLVRRRGQEARLRCSPMKGHSHVYWYRQLPEEGLKFMVYLQKENIIDESGMPKERFSAEFPKEGPSILRIQQVVRGDSAAYFCASSPSSGIEDTQYFGPGTRLTVL.

The V and J genes are TRBV12-3 or TRBV12-4 and TRBJ2-6, with D unclear. V was trimmed by 8 bases and J by 0 bases, leaving 5 bases between them. The CDR3 covers 13 residues. The CDR3 sequence is CASVGSGANVLTF. CDR3 in DNA: TGTGCCAGCGTCGGCTCTGGGGCCAACGTCCTGACTTTC.

This rearrangement joins TRBV29-1 to TRBJ2-5; 8 bases agree with TRBD2. V shed 8 bases and J 5 bases; nucleotides not matched to a gene: 10. Germline CDR1 and CDR2: SQVTM and ANQGSEA. This CDR3 is built from 13 residues. CDR3 protein: CSLPVRGGETQYF. The CDR3 DNA reads as TGCAGCCTACCCGTTCGGGGGGGGGAGACCCAGTACTTC.

This chain joins TRBV13 and TRBJ2-5, with 15 bases lining up with TRBD2. The CDR3 has 15 amino acids. V was clipped by 4 bases and J by 5 bases; unmatched bases: 2. The germline V gene encodes CDR1 PRHDT and CDR2 FYEKMQ (reference sequence). CDR3 amino acids: CASSYGLAGGETQYF. CDR3 DNA: TGTGCCAGCAGCTACGGACTAGCGGGGGGGGAGACCCAGTACTTC.

This sequence joins TRBV7-9 and TRBJ2-1; 7 bases are a match to TRBD1. The V and J ends lost 6 bases and 6 bases, in that order; junction bases with no gene match: 5. The CDR3 spans 13 residues. Germline CDR1 reads SEHNR; CDR2 reads FQNEAQ (reference sequence). CDR3 nucleotide sequence: TGTGCCAGCAGTGACAGGGTGCGCAATGAGCAGTTCTTC. Translation gives CASSDRVRNEQFF.